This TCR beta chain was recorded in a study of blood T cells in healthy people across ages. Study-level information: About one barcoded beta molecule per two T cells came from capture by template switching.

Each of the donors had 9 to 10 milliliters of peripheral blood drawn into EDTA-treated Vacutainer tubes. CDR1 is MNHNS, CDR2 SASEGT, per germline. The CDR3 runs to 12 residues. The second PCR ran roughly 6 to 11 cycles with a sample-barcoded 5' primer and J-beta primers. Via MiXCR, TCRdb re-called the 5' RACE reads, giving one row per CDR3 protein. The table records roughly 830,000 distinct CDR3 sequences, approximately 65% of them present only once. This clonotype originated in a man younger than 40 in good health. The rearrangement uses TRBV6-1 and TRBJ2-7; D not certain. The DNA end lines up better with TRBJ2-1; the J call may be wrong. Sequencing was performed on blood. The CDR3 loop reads CASTPGAAKQFF. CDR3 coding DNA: TGTGCCAGCACCCCCGGAGCAGCGAAACAGTTCTTC.